The clone carrying this TCR beta chain occurred a few times. Some clones are missing from TCRdb's copy, which holds only in-frame ones; the method was immunoSEQ multiplex PCR. The sample gives over 45,000 clones, roughly four fifths of which show up once; about 2% is in the top ten. The CDR3 is 17 amino acids. V was clipped by 0 bases and J by 7 bases, with 19 bases between them. The germline gives CDR1 LGHDT, CDR2 YNNKEL (reference sequence). The sample belongs to a study of blood T cell repertoires in COVID-19. The genes are TRBV3-1 (or the pseudogene TRBV3-2) and TRBJ1-5, with D perhaps TRBD1 (5 bases). The sample taken for sequencing was peripheral blood. The receptor was isolated from an older woman with acute or convalescent COVID-19. CDR3 coding DNA: TGTGCCAGCAGCCAAGAGATGGCGACGGACACAGCACAGCCCCAGCATTTT. Translated, it gives CASSQEMATDTAQPQHF.